Each of the 19 T cell receptor beta chains below was sequenced from the same sample in a study of T cell responses to AZD1222 COVID-19 vaccine. TCRdb's table, derived via immunoSEQ multiplex PCR, lists solely in-frame clones and lacks some. The sample has 90,000 to 120,000 clones, about 90% seen once. Specimen: peripheral blood, collected 28 days after the second AZD1222 dose. The receptors originated from an adult who received the AZD1222 COVID-19 vaccine.

This chain joins TRBV6-6 and TRBJ2-7; D is unclear. The CDR3 is 12 residues long. The V and J ends lost 7 bases and 5 bases respectively, with 12 bases between them. CDR1 MNHNY and CDR2 SVGAGI come from the germline V gene (reference sequence). CDR3: CASTYNADEQYF. In DNA form, the CDR3 reads TGTGCCAGCACTTATAACGCCGACGAGCAGTACTTC.

The chain links TRBV25-1 to TRBJ2-7; the D is unclear. The CDR3 spans 13 residues. Looked up from germline, CDR1 is MGHDK and CDR2 is SYGVNS. With 3 bases removed from V and 3 bases from J, the gap between germline ends came to 9 bases. DNA for the CDR3: TGTGCCAGCAGTGACCACCAACGCTACGAGCAGTACTTC. It specifies CASSDHQRYEQYF.

This clone has only one observation. The chain is built from TRBV28 and TRBJ1-5; D call uncertain. Germline V gene sequence: CDR1 MDHEN, CDR2 SYDVKM. The V end was cut by 6 bases, the J end by 3 bases, with 15 bases between. The CDR3 covers 15 residues. The DNA of the CDR3 is TGTGCCAGCAGAATTTACGTCGGAATCAATCAGCCCCAGCATTTT. It specifies CASRIYVGINQPQHF.

As for this clone: Different DNA sequences within this sample yield the same CDR3. V usage is TRBV3-1 (or the pseudogene TRBV3-2) and J usage is TRBJ2-3; 11 bases align to TRBD2. CDR1 and CDR2 from the germline V gene are LGHDT and YNNKEL (reference sequence). Unmatched junction bases numbered 5, after V lost 4 bases and J lost 5 bases. This CDR3 comprises 15 residues. The CDR3 bases are TGTGCCAGCAGCCCTAGCGGGGGGCCAAGAGATACGCAGTATTTT. Its protein product is CASSPSGGPRDTQYF.

This clone was seen only once. The V and J genes are TRBV7-9 and TRBJ2-7; D might be TRBD1 or TRBD2, each matching 5 bases. Germline V gene data show CDR1 as SEHNR and CDR2 as FQNEAQ (reference sequence). CDR3 length: 16 residues. Trimming took off 3 bases at V and 3 bases at J, with 18 bases between the two ends. The CDR3 spells CASSFGGSGPRYEQYF. For the CDR3, the DNA is TGTGCCAGCAGCTTTGGGGGTTCGGGACCCCGCTACGAGCAGTACTTC.

This chain joins TRBV29-1 and TRBJ1-5, with 12 bases matching TRBD1. The V and J ends lost 6 bases and 6 bases, in that order; junction bases with no gene match: 3. The CDR3 has 13 amino acids. Germline V gene sequence: CDR1 SQVTM, CDR2 ANQGSEA. The CDR3 sequence is CSVGQGAGQPQHF. The DNA for the CDR3 is TGCAGCGTGGGACAGGGGGCAGGTCAGCCCCAGCATTTT.

J is TRBJ1-1 and V is TRBV7-9; 9 positions agree with TRBD1. Germline CDR1 is SEHNR and CDR2 is FQNEAQ (reference sequence). J gave up 6 bases and V 4 bases, and 6 bases lay outside the gene matches. The length of the CDR3 is 14 residues. The CDR3 here is CASSSRDRAPEAFF. For the CDR3, the DNA is TGTGCCAGCAGCTCCCGGGACAGGGCCCCTGAAGCTTTCTTT. Looking up the rest from reference TRBV7-9 and TRBJ1-1 gives the full variable domain: DTGVSQNPRHKITKRGQNVTFRCDPISEHNRLYWYRQTLGQGPEFLTYFQNEAQLEKSRLLSDRFSAERPKGSFSTLEIQRTEQGDSAMYLCASSSRDRAPEAFFGQGTRLTVV.

The J gene is TRBJ2-1, the V gene TRBV15; 11 bases fit TRBD2. The CDR3 is made up of 17 amino acids. Trimming removed 1 base from V and 7 bases from J; junction bases left unmatched: 9. CDR1 and CDR2 from the germline V gene are LNHNV and YYDKDF (reference sequence). Here the CDR3 DNA reads TGTGCCACCAGCAGAGCCGTAGCGGGAGGGATGGGGAATGAGCAGTTCTTC. Its translation: CATSRAVAGGMGNEQFF. Drawing the rest from reference TRBV15 and TRBJ2-1, the complete variable domain is DAMVIQNPRYQVTQFGKPVTLSCSQTLNHNVMYWYQQKSSQAPKLLFHYYDKDFNNEADTPDNFQSRRPNTSFCFLDIRSPGLGDTAMYLCATSRAVAGGMGNEQFFGPGTRLTVL.

The chain is built from TRBV9 and TRBJ2-1; TRBD1 is a possible D gene (5 bases). Germline CDR1 and CDR2: SGDLS and YYNGEE. Trimming stripped 0 bases from V and 5 bases from J, with 12 bases between. The CDR3 loop spans 15 amino acids. The CDR3 DNA is TGTGCCAGCAGCGTAGAACCAGGGTGGGACAATGAGCAGTTCTTC. Protein: CASSVEPGWDNEQFF.

The genes are TRBV2 and TRBJ2-2; 7 nucleotides line up with TRBD1. CDR1 and CDR2 from the germline V gene are SNHLY and FYNNEI. The CDR3 is made up of 16 amino acids. V lost 6 bases and J lost 1; bases outside the gene matches: 8. In DNA, the CDR3 is TGTGCCAGCAGCCTCAGACAGGGTTGGAACACCGGGGAGCTGTTTTTT. It is translated as CASSLRQGWNTGELFF.

V and J are TRBV27 and TRBJ1-1; 8 nucleotides match TRBD1. CDR1 is MNHEY and CDR2 is SMNVEV in the germline V gene (reference sequence). CDR3 size: 14 residues. J lost 10 bases, V lost 0 bases, and 7 bases had no gene match. This CDR3 reads CASSLSGRGLLAFF. The CDR3 DNA is TGTGCCAGCAGTTTATCCGGCAGGGGGCTTTTAGCTTTCTTT.

The rearrangement links TRBV6-5 to TRBJ1-5; 7 nucleotides line up with TRBD1. The CDR3 extends over 15 amino acids. V lost 5 bases and J lost 7; bases outside the gene matches: 11. CDR1 is MNHEY, CDR2 SVGAGI, per germline. CDR3 DNA: TGTGCCAGCAGTAGGGGAGGGGGCCCGGGGCAGCCCCAGCATTTT. Its translation: CASSRGGGPGQPQHF.

There are a few counts of this clone. The chain is built from TRBV10-2 and TRBJ1-4; 7 bases agree with TRBD1. The CDR3 is made up of 14 amino acids. Germline-derived CDR1 and CDR2 are WSHSY and SAAADI. The V gene end was trimmed by 6 bases and the J gene end by 11 bases; junction bases not matched to a gene: 12. This CDR3 is CASRGGTEGRKLFF. CDR3 nucleotides: TGCGCCAGCAGGGGGGGGACAGAAGGACGGAAACTGTTTTTT.

The rearrangement joins TRBV30 to TRBJ2-7; either TRBD1 or TRBD2 may fit D (6 bases each). The CDR3 extends over 13 amino acids. The germline V gene has CDR1 GTSNPN and CDR2 SVGIG (reference sequence). V gave up 5 bases and J gave up 0 bases, with 11 bases separating them. For the CDR3, the DNA is TGTGCCTGGGGGGGGCCGAGCTCCTACGAGCAGTACTTC. Encoded protein: CAWGGPSSYEQYF. The variable domain in full, with the rest retrieved from reference TRBV30 and TRBJ2-7, is SQTIHQWPATLVQPVGSPLSLECTVEGTSNPNLYWYRQAAGRGLQLLFYSVGIGQISSEVPQNLSASRPQDRQFILSSKKLLLSDSGFYLCAWGGPSSYEQYFGPGTRLTVT.

V usage is TRBV21-1 and J usage is TRBJ2-2; the table's D call, TRBD2, was not checked against the DNA. TRBV21-1 is shown as a pseudogene. The CDR3 consists of 16 residues. This chain's CDR3 is CASIEGGVTGTGELFF. In DNA form, the CDR3 reads TGTGCCAGCATCGAAGGCGGGGTAACGGGGACCGGGGAGCTGTTTTTT.

The chain has TRBV5-6 and TRBJ1-1, with D tentatively TRBD1 (5 bases). From germline, CDR1 is SGHDT and CDR2 YYEEEE. This CDR3 spans 16 amino acids. V lost 0 bases and J 4 bases, leaving 16 bases between the germline ends. This CDR3 is CASSLDTDQGTTEAFF. CDR3 bases: TGTGCCAGCAGCTTGGATACTGACCAGGGAACCACTGAAGCTTTCTTT.

The rearrangement joins TRBV30 to TRBJ1-4; 7 bases are a match to TRBD1. The CDR3 totals 13 residues. Germline V gene data show CDR1 as GTSNPN and CDR2 as SVGIG (reference sequence). J gave up 5 bases and V 2 bases, and 2 bases lay outside the gene matches. DNA for the CDR3: TGTGCCTGGAGTAAAGGGGGCAATGAAAAACTGTTTTTT. Amino acids: CAWSKGGNEKLFF.

The chain links TRBV2 to TRBJ1-2, with a weak D call TRBD1 (6 bases). Trimming left V 7 bases short and J 5 bases short, with 11 bases between. This CDR3 is 12 amino acids long. Germline values: CDR1 SNHLY, CDR2 FYNNEI. This chain's CDR3 is CASTRDIYGYTF. The CDR3 bases are TGTGCCAGCACCCGGGACATATATGGCTACACCTTC.

The J gene is TRBJ2-3, the V gene TRBV5-1, with D possibly matching TRBD1 (6 bases). This CDR3 is 15 amino acids long. The ends were cut back, 4 bases at V and 3 bases at J, with 15 bases in the middle. Germline V lookup: CDR1 SGHRS, CDR2 YFSETQ. DNA of the CDR3: TGCGCCAGCAGCGCCCGGGACACGGAAACAGATACGCAGTATTTT. This translates into CASSARDTETDTQYF. Using reference TRBV5-1 and TRBJ2-3 for the parts outside the CDR3, the full variable domain is KAGVTQTPRYLIKTRGQQVTLSCSPISGHRSVSWYQQTPGQGLQFLFEYFSETQRNKGNFPGRFSGRQFSNSRSEMNVSTLELGDSALYLCASSARDTETDTQYFGPGTRLTVL.